This T cell receptor (beta chain) originates from a study of identical twins' blood T cells (dated by TCRdb to the early 2010s). Regarding the complete study: The 12 libraries, six for the alpha chain and six for the beta chain, together yielded some 50 million Illumina reads. The study compared TCR alpha and beta chain repertoires of three pairs of monozygous twins using next-generation sequencing to assess genetic influence on repertoire formation. Results the study describes overall, beyond this receptor: V gene usage, even among non-selected out-of-frame TCRbeta clonotypes, was reported to be markedly more similar within twin pairs than between unrelated donors. Because the twins were reared together, environmental influences could not be ruled out as the explanation for twin similarity. The count of CDR3 clonotypes shared by two donors depended mainly on the product of the two donors' cloneset sizes, and twins did not clearly depart from this trend. Among the most abundant TCRbeta clonotypes, each donor shared more CDR3 sequences with her twin than with unrelated donors. Validation by independent studies was stated to be required for the proposed role of the TCRalpha J segment in MHC recognition during thymic selection.

V lost 2 bases and J lost 2 bases; the stretch between them is 7 bases long. From its cysteine to its phenylalanine, the CDR3 spans 14 amino acids. Only CDR3 DNA remains: 42 bases, in frame from the first base. Taken from the germline V gene, the CDR1 and CDR2 loops are MNHEY and SVGAGI. Points on this clonotype: There is no known antigen for this receptor. No much larger clonotype is one base removed from it; base qualities were not supplied.

Six healthy women forming three monozygous twin pairs were used as donors. All three twin pairs had been raised together and were thought likely to have encountered the same vaccines and infectious agents. TCR cDNA libraries were prepared from RNA that was isolated from peripheral blood mononuclear cells. The receptor library was made with 5' RACE. The run used an Illumina Genome Analyzer IIx. To prepare the RNA-based TCR cDNA libraries, a previously described protocol was followed, with several modifications. To prevent cross-contamination, sample-specific barcodes were added to both ends of each TCR cDNA library during cDNA synthesis and amplification. The published analysis was carried out like this. Between about 90,000 and nearly 550,000 clonotypes were identified per individual, and about 2 to 3.6 million CDR3-containing reads were obtained per library. Reads carrying improper barcode index combinations were removed, after which the MiTCR software was used to build a cloneset for each library. MiTCR filtered or rescued low-quality reads and corrected PCR and sequencing errors when assembling CDR3 clonotypes. Artificial out-of-frame clonotypes were mapped to in-frame sequences, with one indel allowed in the CDR3, and then removed. V and J gene usage similarity between donors was measured as Jensen-Shannon divergence divided by mean entropy. In TCRdb, the public reads were trimmed at Q25 with fastp and aligned with MiXCR, with productive beta chains retained. Merged by CDR3 protein, the rows form single entries marked with the most common genes and DNA. TCRdb's processing, not the authors' own work, is the source of the V and J calls. The sample table lists hundreds of thousands of distinct CDR3 sequences, over 25% of them with a count of one. The biggest ten clones account for roughly 6.1% of the sample.

Sequencing input: PBMCs. This clonotype was obtained from a woman aged 18-49 years in good health. Recombination joined TRBV6-5 with TRBJ1-3, with an unclear D gene assignment. The nucleotide sequence reads as follows: TGTGCCAGCAGTTACAAGCGAGCTGGAAACACCATATATTTT. Translated, this gives CASSYKRAGNTIYF.